Listed here are 14 T cell receptor beta chains from one sample, sequenced in a study of T cell responses to AZD1222 COVID-19 vaccine. TCRdb's table, derived via immunoSEQ multiplex PCR, lists solely in-frame clones and lacks some. This sample carries 95,000 to 150,000 clones, about 92% of them seen once, and the ten largest clones take less than 6%. Sequencing was performed on peripheral blood, taken 28 days after the second AZD1222 dose. The origin of the receptors is an adult who received the AZD1222 COVID-19 vaccine.

This clone was recorded only once. The rearrangement uses TRBV5-1 and TRBJ2-2, with D unresolved. Trimming took 0 bases from V and 3 from J, leaving 3 bases between them. This CDR3 region has 13 residues. Germline V gene sequence: CDR1 SGHRS, CDR2 YFSETQ. CDR3 region: CASSLGYTGELFF. The CDR3 DNA reads TGCGCCAGCAGCTTGGGGTACACCGGGGAGCTGTTTTTT.

A single count supports this clone. CDR3 nucleotides: TGTGCCAGCAGCCCAATTCCGGGACAGGGGGCATTGAAGGGCAATCAGCCCCAGCATTTT. Translating it yields CASSPIPGQGALKGNQPQHF. This chain uses TRBV6-6 with TRBJ1-5; TRBD1 agrees at 12 bases. J was trimmed by 2 bases and V by 6 bases; bases with no gene match: 17. The CDR3 sequence is 20 residues long. Germline CDR1 reads MNHNY; CDR2 reads SVGAGI (reference sequence).

The chain employs TRBV5-4 and TRBJ2-2; the D gene is possibly TRBD1 (6 bases). Per germline, CDR1 SGHNT and CDR2 YYREEE (reference sequence). V lost 0 bases to trimming and J lost 6 bases, with 9 bases between them. There are 14 residues in the CDR3. The CDR3 is CASSLASGAGELFF. CDR3 in DNA: TGTGCCAGCAGCTTGGCCTCAGGGGCCGGGGAGCTGTTTTTT.

The V gene is TRBV7-2, the J gene TRBJ1-1, with D tentatively TRBD1 (5 bases). CDR3 length equals 13 residues. Germline CDR1 reads SGHTA; CDR2 reads FQGNSA. The DNA for the CDR3 is TGTTCCAACAACCAGCCTAGGGGCACTGAAGCTTTCTTT. It translates to CSNNQPRGTEAFF.

The CDR3 is CASSVTTGELFF. The CDR3 DNA sequence: TGTGCCAGCAGCGTGACCACCGGGGAGCTGTTTTTT. The genes are TRBV5-6 and TRBJ2-2; D unresolved. V lost 4 bases and J lost 4, with 5 bases in between. CDR1 SGHDT and CDR2 YYEEEE come from the germline V gene. CDR3 length: 12 residues.

The count of this clone is one. The genes are TRBV5-5 and TRBJ2-5, with 7 bases identical to TRBD2. The CDR3 spans 14 residues. The J segment lost 4 bases and the V segment lost 4 bases, leaving 7 bases of the junction unmatched. The V gene's germline CDR1 is SGHKS and CDR2 YYEKEE (reference sequence). The CDR3 DNA reads as TGTGCCAGCAGCGTGGGGGGGATGCTAGAGACCCAGTACTTC. It is translated as CASSVGGMLETQYF.

V and J are TRBV30 and TRBJ1-6; D ambiguous. The CDR3 totals 14 residues. V dropped 6 bases and J dropped 11 bases, with 20 bases sitting between them. Looked up from germline, CDR1 is GTSNPN and CDR2 is SVGIG (reference sequence). DNA of the CDR3: TGTGCCTGTTCCTTCGGCCGAAACCTGACACCCCTCCACTTT. Amino acid sequence: CACSFGRNLTPLHF. Combining the CDR3 with reference TRBV30 and TRBJ1-6 gives the whole variable domain SQTIHQWPATLVQPVGSPLSLECTVEGTSNPNLYWYRQAAGRGLQLLFYSVGIGQISSEVPQNLSASRPQDRQFILSSKKLLLSDSGFYLCACSFGRNLTPLHFGNGTRLTVT.

V is TRBV30 and J is TRBJ1-1; D call uncertain. Germline-derived CDR1 and CDR2 are GTSNPN and SVGIG (reference sequence). The V gene lost 4 bases and the J gene lost 2 bases, with 11 bases spanning the gap. The CDR3 totals 13 residues. The DNA for the CDR3 is TGTGCCTGGAAGATCAATCTCAACACTGAAGCTTTCTTT. This sequence encodes CAWKINLNTEAFF.

The chain links TRBV19 to TRBJ2-1; unclear D gene. V was trimmed by 8 bases and J by 7 bases, leaving 21 bases between them. This CDR3 has 15 amino acids. CDR1 and CDR2 (germline): LNHDA, SQIVND (reference sequence). The DNA for the CDR3 is TGTGCCAGTGCCCCCACACCCCCCCTAAGGAATGAGCAGTTCTTC. Translating gives CASAPTPPLRNEQFF.

V is TRBV5-1 and J is TRBJ2-3, with 8 nucleotides matching TRBD2. V lost 3 bases, J lost 1 base, and 19 bases stayed unmatched. This CDR3 contains 20 residues. Germline CDR1 SGHRS, CDR2 YFSETQ. Written as DNA, the CDR3 is TGCGCCAGCAGCTCCCCCTCGGGTAGCGGGATGTTGGTTGGCACAGATACGCAGTATTTT. Amino acids: CASSSPSGSGMLVGTDTQYF.

The chain couples TRBV2 to TRBJ1-2; TRBD1 might be the D (6 bases). The CDR3 is made up of 14 amino acids. The germline V gene encodes CDR1 SNHLY and CDR2 FYNNEI. V gave up 6 bases and J gave up 1 base, with 12 bases separating them. The CDR3 nucleotides are TGTGCCAGCAGAGCTCTGGACAGTAACTATGGCTACACCTTC. As protein: CASRALDSNYGYTF. The whole variable domain, remainder taken from reference TRBV2 and TRBJ1-2, is EPEVTQTPSHQVTQMGQEVILRCVPISNHLYFYWYRQILGQKVEFLVSFYNNEISEKSEIFDDQFSVERPDGSNFTLKIRSTKLEDSAMYFCASRALDSNYGYTFGSGTRLTVV.

DNA of the CDR3: TGTGCCAGCAGCTTAGGGACTCCCGGCACAGATACGCAGTATTTT. It encodes CASSLGTPGTDTQYF. This sequence joins TRBV7-9 and TRBJ2-3, with D perhaps matching TRBD2 (5 bases). Germline V gene data show CDR1 as SEHNR and CDR2 as FQNEAQ (reference sequence). V was cut by 1 base and J by 1 base, with 9 bases left in between. This CDR3 spans 15 amino acids.

The genes are TRBV6-1 and TRBJ1-3; no clear D gene. Trimming took 1 base from V and 0 from J, leaving 4 bases between them. This CDR3 spans 14 amino acids. Germline-derived CDR1 and CDR2 are MNHNS and SASEGT. In DNA, the CDR3 is TGTGCCAGCAGTGAAGTGTTCTCTGGAAACACCATATATTTT. Amino acid sequence: CASSEVFSGNTIYF.

CDR3 DNA: TGTGCCACCGGGGGGCCAGGGGGACTGAACACTGAAGCTTTCTTT. Amino acids: CATGGPGGLNTEAFF. This rearrangement joins TRBV2 to TRBJ1-1, with 7 bases that match TRBD1. The V gene end was trimmed by 10 bases and the J gene end by 0 bases; junction bases not matched to a gene: 11. Germline CDR1 and CDR2: SNHLY and FYNNEI. This CDR3 region has 15 residues.